Listed here is a single TCR beta chain. These data belong to a study of cytomegalovirus exposure and HLA in healthy donors. On the study more broadly: The approximately 660 first-cohort repertoires shared a platform with the roughly 120 validation repertoires, as reported in a later analysis.

This CDR3 comprises 18 residues. Germline values: CDR1 SGHKS, CDR2 YYEKEE (reference sequence). After removal of 4 bases from V and 0 bases from J, the junction contained 11 bases not matched to a gene. Assay: immunoSEQ multiplex PCR; the TCRdb copy retains only in-frame clones and omits some. Of just over 65,000 clones detected, about 97% appear once; the ten largest clones hold around 1.5%. This clonotype was sampled from a woman under 30 in good health and CMV-seropositive. The sequenced sample was PBMCs. The gene calls are TRBV5-5 and TRBJ2-7; TRBD2 aligns across 12 bases. CDR3 nucleotides: TGTGCCAGCAGCCCGACTAGCGGGAGTGCACCCTTCTCCTACGAGCAGTACTTC. Protein sequence: CASSPTSGSAPFSYEQYF.